This T cell receptor beta chain was identified in a study of blood T cell repertoires in COVID-19 (TCRdb year 2020). With respect to the entire study: Samples covering the acute and convalescent phases of COVID-19 were provided by collaborators in the United States, Italy and Spain. Subjects who had been exposed to COVID-19, were actively infected with it, or had recovered from it provided the deeply sampled blood TCRbeta repertoires that made up the dataset. The repertoires were made available in a free public database intended to serve as a resource for research on the immune response to SARS-CoV-2. Sample metadata almost always included a de-identified subject ID, COVID-19 status, age in years and sex. Samples were obtained from the ongoing ImmuneRACE study (first 160 participants) and from approximately 1,200 subjects provided by 6 global collaborators. HLA class I and class II types, where available, came from metadata supplied by the sample provider rather than from assay-based typing. The prospective study material was composed of cDNA or gDNA derived from T cells, B-cell-depleted T cells, or PBMCs. Here is what the overall study found, with its caveats: Clinical and demographic metadata were provided uncurated, with the amount varying by source and participant.

Concerning this clone itself: The specificity of this receptor is unknown. No much larger clone is present one base from it, and per-base qualities are unavailable.

There are 13 amino acids in the CDR3, from cysteine to phenylalanine inclusive. Only CDR3 DNA remains: 39 bases, in frame from the first base. CDR1 SEHNR and CDR2 FQNEAQ are derived from the germline V gene (reference sequence). V and J are truncated by 6 bases and 1 base respectively, leaving an intervening sequence of 9 bases. The immunoSEQ Assay, a bias-controlled multiplex PCR, was used to amplify TCRbeta CDR3 regions from genomic DNA. Under the source paper's analysis protocol: Nucleated cell counts per sample were estimated from amplification of reference gene primers within the assay. To quantify the absolute abundance of each unique TCRbeta CDR3 rearrangement, sequence reads were collapsed and filtered. Productive Simpson clonality was computed per sample as the square root of Simpson's diversity index over productive rearrangements. This immuneACCESS table, as held by TCRdb, lists in-frame sequences with V and J called but not all clones. Of the missing ones, under half trace to an unresolved V gene in checked studies; the others have no known cause. That table is the source of V, J and clone size, and D and trimming were worked out from the DNA. This sample holds about 210,000 clones; approximately 81% were observed only once. Approximately 9% of the sample lies in the top ten.

Participants in the prospective study were aged roughly 18 to 100 years, lived in about two dozen United States geographic areas, and enrolled through a virtual design. Cohort assignment in the prospective study relied on participant-reported clinical history from a screening survey and a study questionnaire. Mobile phlebotomists in the prospective study collected whole blood, serum and a nasopharyngeal or oropharyngeal swab from every participant. Prospective study participants could optionally give additional blood draws and questionnaires over a 2-month period. Prospective study blood samples were shipped either frozen or at room temperature before DNA extraction.

This clonotype was sampled from a woman between 50 and 59 years old with acute COVID-19. The rearrangement joined TRBV7-9 to TRBJ1-1; the D gene assignment is ambiguous. What was sequenced was PBMCs or T cells enriched from blood (not recorded which). The encoded CDR3 is CASSSHPNTEAFF. The DNA sequence reads TGTGCCAGCAGTTCACACCCGAACACTGAAGCTTTCTTT. Joined to the reference TRBV7-9 and TRBJ1-1 proteins, this CDR3 gives the full variable domain: DTGVSQNPRHKITKRGQNVTFRCDPISEHNRLYWYRQTLGQGPEFLTYFQNEAQLEKSRLLSDRFSAERPKGSFSTLEIQRTEQGDSAMYLCASSSHPNTEAFFGQGTRLTVV.